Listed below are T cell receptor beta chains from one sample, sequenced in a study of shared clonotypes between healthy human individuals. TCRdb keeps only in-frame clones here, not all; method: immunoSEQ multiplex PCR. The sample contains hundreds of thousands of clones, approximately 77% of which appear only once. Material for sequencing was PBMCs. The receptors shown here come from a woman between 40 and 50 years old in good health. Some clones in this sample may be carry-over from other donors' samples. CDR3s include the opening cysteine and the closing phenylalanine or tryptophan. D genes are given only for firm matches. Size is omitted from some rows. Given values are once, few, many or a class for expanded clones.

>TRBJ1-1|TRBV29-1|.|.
CSVEKGYGNTEAFF
TGCAGCGTTGAAAAGGGTTACGGAAACACTGAAGCTTTCTTT
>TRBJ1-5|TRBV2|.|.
CASSTDRSNQPQHF
TGTGCCAGCAGTACCGACAGGTCCAATCAGCCCCAGCATTTT
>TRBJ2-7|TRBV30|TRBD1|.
CAWNRGQTYEQYF
TGTGCCTGGAATCGGGGACAGACCTACGAGCAGTACTTC
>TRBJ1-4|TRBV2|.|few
CAGSELGEKLFF
TGTGCCGGCAGTGAGTTGGGGGAAAAACTGTTTTTT
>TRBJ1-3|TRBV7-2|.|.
CASSLVNREFENTIYF
TGTGCCAGCAGCTTAGTGAACAGGGAATTCGAAAACACCATATATTTT
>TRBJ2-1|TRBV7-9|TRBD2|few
CASSLASGRSYNEQFF
TGTGCCAGCAGCTTAGCTAGCGGGAGGTCCTACAATGAGCAGTTCTTC
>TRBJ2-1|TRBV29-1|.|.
CSVGGKGGYNEQFF
TGCAGCGTTGGAGGAAAGGGGGGTTACAATGAGCAGTTCTTC
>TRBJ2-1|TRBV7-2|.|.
CASSLDLSSYNEQFF
TGTGCCAGCAGCTTAGACTTAAGCTCCTACAATGAGCAGTTCTTC
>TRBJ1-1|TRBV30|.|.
CAWSRGGIGTEAFF
TGTGCCTGGAGCCGGGGTGGGATAGGAACTGAAGCTTTCTTT
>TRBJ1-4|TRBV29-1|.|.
CSSLIVVGSTNEKLFF
TGCAGTTCTTTAATTGTTGTGGGATCAACTAATGAAAAACTGTTTTTT
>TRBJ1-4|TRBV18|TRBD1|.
CASSPGGQGADEKLFF
TGTGCCAGCTCACCAGGAGGACAGGGGGCAGATGAAAAACTGTTTTTT
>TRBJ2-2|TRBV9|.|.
CASSVGSPPTGELFF
TGTGCCAGCAGCGTGGGGAGTCCCCCGACCGGGGAGCTGTTTTTT
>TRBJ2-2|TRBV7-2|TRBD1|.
CASSLVSGTAAFTGELFF
TGTGCCAGCAGCTTAGTGTCGGGGACAGCGGCATTCACCGGGGAGCTGTTTTTT
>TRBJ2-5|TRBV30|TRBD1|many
CAWSPGDRDSETQYF
TGTGCCTGGAGTCCCGGGGACAGGGACTCCGAGACCCAGTACTTC
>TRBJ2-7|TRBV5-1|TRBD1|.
CASYDRGHHEQYF
TGCGCCAGTTACGACAGGGGGCATCACGAGCAGTACTTC
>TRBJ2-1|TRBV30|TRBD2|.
CAWSVGSSGSFGGQFF
TGTGCCTGGAGTGTAGGGAGTAGCGGGAGTTTCGGTGGGCAGTTCTTC
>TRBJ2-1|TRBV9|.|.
CASSVMSMGSYNEQFF
TGTGCCAGCAGCGTAATGAGCATGGGCTCCTACAATGAGCAGTTCTTC
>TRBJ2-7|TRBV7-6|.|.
CASSLTVSGTLPYEQYF
TGTGCCAGCAGCTTAACCGTTTCCGGGACACTTCCCTACGAGCAGTACTTC
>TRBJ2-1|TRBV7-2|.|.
CASSVSATTYNEQFF
TGTGCCAGCTCCGTATCCGCCACAACTTACAATGAGCAGTTCTTC
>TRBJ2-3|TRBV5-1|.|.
CASRRGGTDTQYF
TGCGCCAGCAGGAGGGGTGGCACAGATACGCAGTATTTT
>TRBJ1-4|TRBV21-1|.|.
CASGRSGEEKLFF
TGTGCCAGCGGTAGGTCAGGGGAGGAAAAACTGTTTTTT
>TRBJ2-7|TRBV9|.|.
CASSPALGVGVGEQYF
TGTGCCAGCAGCCCCGCCCTGGGGGTGGGCGTTGGGGAGCAGTACTTC
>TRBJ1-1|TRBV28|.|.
CASTHASDTEAFF
TGTGCCAGCACCCACGCCTCGGACACTGAAGCTTTCTTT
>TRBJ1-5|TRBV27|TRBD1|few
CASSLYRGTEPQHF
TGTGCCAGCAGTTTGTACAGGGGGACGGAGCCCCAGCATTTT
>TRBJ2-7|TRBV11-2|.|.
CASLDLTRTTYEQYF
TGTGCCAGTCTAGACCTCACGCGGACAACCTACGAGCAGTACTTC
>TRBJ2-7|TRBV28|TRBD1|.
CASSFPRDRGYEQYF
TGTGCCAGCAGTTTCCCACGGGACAGGGGCTACGAGCAGTACTTC
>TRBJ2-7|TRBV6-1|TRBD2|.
CASSASGRSYEQYF
TGTGCCAGCAGCGCTAGCGGGAGGTCCTACGAGCAGTACTTC
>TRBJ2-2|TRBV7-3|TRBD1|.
CASSSAGGPGELFF
TGTGCCAGCAGCTCCGCAGGGGGCCCCGGGGAGCTGTTTTTT
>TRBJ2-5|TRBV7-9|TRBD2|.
CASRRGTRVGETQYF
TGTGCCAGCAGGCGGGGGACGCGAGTAGGAGAGACCCAGTACTTC
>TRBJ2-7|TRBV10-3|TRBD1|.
CAASQGAHEQYF
TGTGCCGCTTCTCAGGGGGCTCACGAGCAGTACTTC
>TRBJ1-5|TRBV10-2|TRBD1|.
CASRWDSSNQPQHF
TGCGCCAGCAGATGGGACAGTAGCAATCAGCCCCAGCATTTT
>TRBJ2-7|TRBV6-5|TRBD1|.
CASSIRTGGRYEQYF
TGTGCCAGCAGCATCAGGACAGGGGGGCGCTACGAGCAGTACTTC
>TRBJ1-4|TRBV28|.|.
CASSPRTATNEKLFF
TGTGCCAGCAGTCCAAGGACAGCAACTAATGAAAAACTGTTTTTT
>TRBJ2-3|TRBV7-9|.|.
CASSHGVDTQYF
TGTGCCAGCAGCCATGGGGTAGATACGCAGTATTTT
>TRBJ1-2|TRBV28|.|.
CASIRGLTNYGYTF
TGTGCCAGCATTCGGGGACTTACTAACTATGGCTACACCTTC
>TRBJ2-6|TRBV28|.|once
CASSSRVNSGANVLTF
TGTGCCAGCAGTTCCCGAGTAAACTCTGGGGCCAACGTCCTGACTTTC
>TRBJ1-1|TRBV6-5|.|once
CASSYSRSPLTEAFF
TGTGCCAGCAGTTACAGTAGAAGTCCGCTCACTGAAGCTTTCTTT
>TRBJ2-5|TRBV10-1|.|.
CASRHFWETQYF
TGCGCCAGCAGACATTTCTGGGAGACCCAGTACTTC
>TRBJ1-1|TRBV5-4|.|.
CASSSTGGTEAFF
TGTGCCAGCAGCTCGACCGGAGGGACTGAAGCTTTCTTT
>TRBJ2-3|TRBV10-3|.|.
CAISESHTGGADTQYF
TGTGCCATCAGTGAGTCTCATACCGGAGGGGCAGATACGCAGTATTTT